This TCR beta chain was sequenced during a study of monozygotic twins with inflammatory bowel disease. TCRdb reprocessed the 5' RACE reads and stores each CDR3 protein as one record, lacking DNA. This specimen shows 400,000 to 500,000 distinct CDR3 sequences; the ten leading clones hold under 3%. The TCR comes from a human donor with ulcerative colitis or Crohn's disease, or a healthy co-twin of an affected twin (not recorded which). The source material was blood.

The CDR3: CASSFGPQENTEAFF. The chain employs TRBV5-1 and TRBJ1-1; TCRdb proposes TRBD1, but this gene call is untestable without DNA. Germline assignment: CDR1 SGHRS and CDR2 YFSETQ. This CDR3 spans 15 amino acids.